Sequencing of this T cell receptor (beta chain) was carried out in a study of T cell responses to AZD1222 COVID-19 vaccine. To note about this clone: Its antigen is not known.

Overall study results and limits: Spike-specific TCR repertoires showed rising breadth and depth after two AZD1222 doses.

Profiling relied on immunoSEQ multiplex PCR, and the TCRdb table lists in-frame clones only, not all of them. The repertoire holds 120,000 or so clones, roughly 91% seen once, with under 35% in the top ten. The germline CDR1 and CDR2 sequences are LGHNT and FRNRAP. This CDR3 region has 12 residues. Trimming removed 7 bases from V and 4 bases from J, with 10 bases in between. The sequence came from an adult in good health. The input for sequencing was peripheral blood, taken on day 0 of AZD1222 vaccination. This chain uses TRBV12-5 with TRBJ2-5; no firm D call. The CDR3 DNA follows: TGTGCTAGTGCCTCCGGCGGAGAGACCCAGTACTTC. This encodes CASASGGETQYF.